This T cell receptor beta chain was found in a study of T-cell memory formation after mild COVID-19. As for the study in general: TCR clusters mostly belonged to single donors. Regarding the study as a whole: Contracting CD4+ clones were located mainly in CM and EM, and CD8+ clones in EMRA.

Trimming took 0 bases from V and 8 from J, leaving 11 bases between them. The CDR3 covers 13 residues. Germline V gene data show CDR1 as SGHDT and CDR2 as YYEEEE. As for this clonotype: The target antigen is unknown.

UMIs and sample barcodes were carried by the TCR alpha and TCR beta cDNA libraries that 5'RACE produced using constant-segment primers. From the 5' RACE reads, TCRdb called clonotypes with MiXCR, one entry per CDR3 protein. The repertoire consists of around 27,000 distinct CDR3 sequences, with around 7% occurring once and the leading ten covering less than 15%. The sequencing input was PBMCs or a T cell subset sorted from them (not recorded which). The origin of this receptor is an adult woman who had mild COVID-19 (a few samples of this study predate the infection). Cell type and time point are not known. The rearrangement uses TRBV5-6 and TRBJ1-1; perhaps TRBD1 as D (5 bases). The CDR3 DNA reads as TGTGCCAGCAGCTTGGTTGGGGCACAGGAAGCTTTCTTT. Its protein product is CASSLVGAQEAFF.